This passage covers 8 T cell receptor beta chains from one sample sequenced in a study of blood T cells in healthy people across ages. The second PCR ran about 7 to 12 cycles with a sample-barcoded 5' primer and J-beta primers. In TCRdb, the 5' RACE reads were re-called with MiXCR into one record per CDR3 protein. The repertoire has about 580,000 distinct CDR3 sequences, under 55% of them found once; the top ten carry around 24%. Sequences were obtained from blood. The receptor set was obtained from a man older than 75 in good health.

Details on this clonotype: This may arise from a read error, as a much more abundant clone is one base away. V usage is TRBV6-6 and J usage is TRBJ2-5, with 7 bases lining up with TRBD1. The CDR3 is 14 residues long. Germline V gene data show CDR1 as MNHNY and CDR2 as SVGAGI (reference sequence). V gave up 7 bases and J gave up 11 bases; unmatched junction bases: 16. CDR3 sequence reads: CASKSPGGHNEQYF. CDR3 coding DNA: TGTGCCAGCAAATCCCCAGGGGGACACAATGAGCAGTACTTC.

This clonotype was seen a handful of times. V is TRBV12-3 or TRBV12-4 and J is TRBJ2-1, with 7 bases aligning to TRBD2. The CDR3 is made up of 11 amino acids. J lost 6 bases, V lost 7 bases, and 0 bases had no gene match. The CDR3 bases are TGTGCCAGCACGGGGGGCAATGAGCAGTTCTTC. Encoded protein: CASTGGNEQFF.

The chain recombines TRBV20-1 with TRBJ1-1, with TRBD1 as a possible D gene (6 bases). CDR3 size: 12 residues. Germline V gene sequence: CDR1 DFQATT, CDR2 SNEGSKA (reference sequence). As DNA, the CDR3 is TGCAGAACGGACAGAATGAACACTGAAGCTTTCTTT. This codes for CRTDRMNTEAFF.

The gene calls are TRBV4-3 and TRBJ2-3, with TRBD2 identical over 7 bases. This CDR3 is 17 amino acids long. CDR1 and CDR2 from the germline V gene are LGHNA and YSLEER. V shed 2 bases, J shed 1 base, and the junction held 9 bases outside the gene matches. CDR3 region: CASSQRPTSEGTDTQYF. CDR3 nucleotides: TGCGCCAGCAGCCAACGCCCCACTAGCGAGGGCACAGATACGCAGTATTTT.

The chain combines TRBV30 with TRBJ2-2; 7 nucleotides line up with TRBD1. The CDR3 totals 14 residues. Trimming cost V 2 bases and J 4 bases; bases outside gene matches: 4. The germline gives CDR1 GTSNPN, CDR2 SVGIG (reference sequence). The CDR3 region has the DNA TGTGCCTGGAGTCGACAGGGTAGCACCGGGGAGCTGTTTTTT. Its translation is CAWSRQGSTGELFF.

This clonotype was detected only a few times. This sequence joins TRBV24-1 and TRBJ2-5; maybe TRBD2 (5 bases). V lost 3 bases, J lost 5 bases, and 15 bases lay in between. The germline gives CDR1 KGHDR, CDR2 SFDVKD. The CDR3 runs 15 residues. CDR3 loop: CATSDQRDRRETQYF. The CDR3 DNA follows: TGTGCCACCAGTGATCAACGGGATAGACGGGAGACCCAGTACTTC.

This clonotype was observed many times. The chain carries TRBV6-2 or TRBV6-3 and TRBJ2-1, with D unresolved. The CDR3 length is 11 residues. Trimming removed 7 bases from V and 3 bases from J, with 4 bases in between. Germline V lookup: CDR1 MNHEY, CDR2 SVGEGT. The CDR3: CASTSYNEQFF. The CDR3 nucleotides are TGTGCCAGCACCAGCTACAATGAGCAGTTCTTC.

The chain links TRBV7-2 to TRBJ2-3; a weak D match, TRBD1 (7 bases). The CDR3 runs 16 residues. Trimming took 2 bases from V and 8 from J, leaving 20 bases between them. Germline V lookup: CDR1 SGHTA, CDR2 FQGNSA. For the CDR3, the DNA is TGTGCCAGCAGCTTACGGATCGGCGGAGGGGGCGGTACGCAGTATTTT. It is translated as CASSLRIGGGGGTQYF.